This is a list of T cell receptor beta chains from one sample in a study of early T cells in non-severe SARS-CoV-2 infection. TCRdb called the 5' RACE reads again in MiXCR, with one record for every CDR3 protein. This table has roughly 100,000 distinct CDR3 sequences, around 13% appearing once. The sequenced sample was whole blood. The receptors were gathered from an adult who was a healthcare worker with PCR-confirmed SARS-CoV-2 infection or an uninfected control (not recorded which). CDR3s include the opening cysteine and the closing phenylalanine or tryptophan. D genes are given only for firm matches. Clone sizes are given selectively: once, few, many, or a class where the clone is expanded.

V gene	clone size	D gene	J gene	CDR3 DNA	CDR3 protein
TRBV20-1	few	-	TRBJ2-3	TGCAGTGCTAGGGGGGATGTCACAGATACGCAGTATTTT	CSARGDVTDTQYF
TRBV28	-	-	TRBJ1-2	TGTGCCAGCAGTTTACCAAGGTTAAGCTACACCTTC	CASSLPRLSYTF
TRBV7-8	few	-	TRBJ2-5	TGTGCCAGCATGCGAGACACCTTGGAGCGAGAGACCCAGTACTTC	CASMRDTLERETQYF
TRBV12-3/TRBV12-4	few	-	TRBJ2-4	TGTGCCAGCAGTTTGGGGGACCCGCTTCCAAACATTCAGTACTTC	CASSLGDPLPNIQYF
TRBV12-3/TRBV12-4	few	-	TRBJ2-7	TGTGCCAGCAGTTTACGACCGCGGGACGGCGAGCAGTACTTC	CASSLRPRDGEQYF
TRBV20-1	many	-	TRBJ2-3	TGCAGTGCCCCGATAAGGCACAGGGTCAGCACAGATACGCAGTATTTT	CSAPIRHRVSTDTQYF
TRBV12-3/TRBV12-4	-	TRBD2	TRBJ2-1	TGTGCCAGCAGTCTAGCCCTAAGACTAGCGGGAGGGCCCCATGAGCAGTTCTTC	CASSLALRLAGGPHEQFF
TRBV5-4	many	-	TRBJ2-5	TGTGCCAGCAGCTTGAGGGCTAGAGGTACAGAGACCCAGTACTTC	CASSLRARGTETQYF
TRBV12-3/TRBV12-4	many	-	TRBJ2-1	TGTGCCAGCAGTTTTCCCCCCAGAGACAATGAGCAGTTCTTC	CASSFPPRDNEQFF
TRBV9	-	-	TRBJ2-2	TGTGCCAGCAGCGTCGGGAACGCGAACACCGGGGAGCTGTTTTTT	CASSVGNANTGELFF
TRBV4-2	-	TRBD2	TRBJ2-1	TGTGCCAGCAGCCATGCGGCCGGGACTAGAGGCAATGAGCAGTTCTTC	CASSHAAGTRGNEQFF